This T cell receptor (beta chain) was profiled in a study of blood T cell repertoires in COVID-19. Overall study context: The study drew acute and convalescent COVID-19 samples from the United States, Italy and Spain. The cDNA or gDNA used as material had been derived from T cells, B-cell-depleted T cells, or PBMCs.

Original processing notes: Amplifying reference gene primers gave estimates of nucleated cell counts. Repertoires were generated with immunoSEQ multiplex PCR, while TCRdb's copy carries only in-frame clones and drops some. V, J and clone size reflect that table, while D and trimming were determined from the DNA. The sample includes 250,000 to 300,000 clones, 89% of them seen just once. Germline assignment: CDR1 MNHEY and CDR2 SMNVEV (reference sequence). The CDR3 length is 15 residues. The V segment lost 6 bases and the J segment 4 bases; nucleotides outside the gene matches: 11. The sequencing sample was made of peripheral blood. This sequence joins TRBV27 and TRBJ2-5, with 7 positions matching TRBD2. The sequence came from a woman in her fifties or sixties with acute or convalescent COVID-19. CDR3 sequence reads: CASSWGGKGGETQYF. For the CDR3, the DNA is TGTGCCAGCAGCTGGGGGGGAAAGGGCGGAGAGACCCAGTACTTC.